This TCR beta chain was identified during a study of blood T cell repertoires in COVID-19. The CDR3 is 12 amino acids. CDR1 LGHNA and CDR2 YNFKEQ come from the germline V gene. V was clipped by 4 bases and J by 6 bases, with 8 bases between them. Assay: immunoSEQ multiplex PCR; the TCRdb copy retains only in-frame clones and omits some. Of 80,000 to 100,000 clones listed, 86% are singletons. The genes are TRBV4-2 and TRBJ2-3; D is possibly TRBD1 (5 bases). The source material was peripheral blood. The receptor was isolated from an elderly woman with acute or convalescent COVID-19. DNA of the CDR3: TGTGCCAGCAGCCGGGGCCTGGATACGCAGTATTTT. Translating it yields CASSRGLDTQYF.